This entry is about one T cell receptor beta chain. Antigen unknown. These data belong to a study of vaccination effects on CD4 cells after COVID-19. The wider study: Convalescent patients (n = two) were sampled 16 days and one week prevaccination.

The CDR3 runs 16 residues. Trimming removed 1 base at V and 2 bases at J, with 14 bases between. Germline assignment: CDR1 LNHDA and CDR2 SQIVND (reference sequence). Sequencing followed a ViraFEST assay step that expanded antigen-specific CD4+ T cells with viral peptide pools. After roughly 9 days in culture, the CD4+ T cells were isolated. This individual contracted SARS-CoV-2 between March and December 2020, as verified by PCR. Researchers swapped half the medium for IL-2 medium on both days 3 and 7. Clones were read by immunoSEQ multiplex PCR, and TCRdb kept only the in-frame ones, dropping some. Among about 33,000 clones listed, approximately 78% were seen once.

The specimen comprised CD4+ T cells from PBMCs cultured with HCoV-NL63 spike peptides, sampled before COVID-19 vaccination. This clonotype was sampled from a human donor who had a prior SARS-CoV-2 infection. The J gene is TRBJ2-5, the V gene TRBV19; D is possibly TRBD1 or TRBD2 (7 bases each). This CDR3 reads CASSIGGGTDQETQYF. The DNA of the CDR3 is TGTGCCAGTAGTATAGGGGGAGGGACAGATCAAGAGACCCAGTACTTC.